This T cell receptor beta chain came from a study of blood T cell repertoires in COVID-19 (dated by TCRdb to 2020 to 2022). Describing the broader study: Samples from collaborators originated in the United States, Italy and Spain and spanned both the acute and convalescent phases of COVID-19. A de-identified subject ID, COVID-19 status, age in years and sex were almost always included in the sample metadata. Subjects who had been exposed to COVID-19, were actively infected with it, or had recovered from it provided the deeply sampled blood TCRbeta repertoires that made up the dataset. The material from the prospective study consisted of cDNA or gDNA derived from T cells, B-cell-depleted T cells, or PBMCs. The samples were drawn from two sources: the first 160 participants of the ongoing ImmuneRACE study, and fewer than 1,500 subjects contributed by 6 global collaborators. Where HLA class I and class II types were available, the types were taken from metadata supplied by the sample provider, not from assay-based typing. The repertoires were released in a freely available public database intended as a resource for research on the immune response to SARS-CoV-2.

Summary of the overall study and its limitations: Clinical and demographic metadata were provided uncurated, with the amount varying by source and participant.

CDR1 and CDR2, per the germline V gene, are MDHEN and SYDVKM. Relative to germline, V is missing 4 bases and J is missing 5 bases, with 12 bases of the junction outside any gene match. From the cysteine through the phenylalanine, the CDR3 covers 18 amino acids. CDR3 DNA is the only sequence kept; it has 54 bases, read in frame from the first base. Participants in the prospective study were aged roughly 18 to 100 years, lived in 24 United States geographic areas, and enrolled through a virtual design. In the prospective study, participants were assigned to cohorts based on the clinical history participants reported in a screening survey and a study questionnaire. Recovered participants in ImmuneRACE Cohort 3 were defined by two consecutive negative NP/OP PCR tests, clearance by a healthcare professional, or resolution of symptoms. In the prospective study, mobile phlebotomists collected whole blood, serum and a nasopharyngeal or oropharyngeal swab from each participant. Over an approximately 2-month period, participants in the prospective study had the option of providing additional blood draws and questionnaires. Before DNA extraction, prospective study blood samples were shipped either frozen or at room temperature.

The immunoSEQ Assay, a bias-controlled multiplex PCR, was used to amplify TCRbeta CDR3 regions from genomic DNA. From the authors' description of their analysis: Within the assay, amplification of reference gene primers was used to estimate how many nucleated cells each sample contained. To quantify the absolute abundance of each unique TCRbeta CDR3 rearrangement, sequence reads were collapsed and filtered. For each sample, productive Simpson clonality was calculated as the square root of Simpson's diversity index over productive rearrangements. Imported from immuneACCESS, the table was reduced by TCRdb to in-frame sequences with V and J called. These copies leave out some clones; in studies compared against another copy, an unresolved V gene accounts for under half, and the cause of the remainder is not known. The V and J calls and clone size come from that table; D and trimming were worked out from the DNA. The sample table shows some 180,000 clones, and about 85% are seen once. Clones ranked in the top ten supply 5% to 7.5% of the sample.

A word on this clone: What this receptor recognizes is not known. No much larger clone exists at a distance of one base, and base qualities are not known.

The chain employs TRBV28 and TRBJ2-2, with 11 central nucleotides matching TRBD2. Sequenced material: PBMCs or T cells enriched from blood (not recorded which). The source of this sequence is a middle-aged man who had recovered from COVID-19. The CDR3 corresponds to CASSSQASGRPGTGELFF. The nucleotide sequence reads as follows: TGTGCCAGCAGTTCCCAGGCTAGCGGGAGGCCGGGGACCGGGGAGCTGTTTTTT.